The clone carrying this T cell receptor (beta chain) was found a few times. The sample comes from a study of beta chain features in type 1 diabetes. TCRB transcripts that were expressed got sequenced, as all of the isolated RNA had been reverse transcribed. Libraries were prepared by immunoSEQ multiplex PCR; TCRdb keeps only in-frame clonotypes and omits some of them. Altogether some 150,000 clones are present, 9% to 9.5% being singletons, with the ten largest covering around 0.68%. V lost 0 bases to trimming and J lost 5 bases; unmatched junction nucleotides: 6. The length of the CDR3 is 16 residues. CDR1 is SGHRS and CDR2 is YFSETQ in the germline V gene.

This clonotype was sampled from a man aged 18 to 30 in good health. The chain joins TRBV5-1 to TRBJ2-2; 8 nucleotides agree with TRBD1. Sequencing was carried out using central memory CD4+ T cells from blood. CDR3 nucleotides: TGCGCCAGCAGCTTGGGCCAGGGGGCTTGGACCGGGGAGCTGTTTTTT. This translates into CASSLGQGAWTGELFF. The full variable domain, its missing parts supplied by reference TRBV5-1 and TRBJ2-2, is KAGVTQTPRYLIKTRGQQVTLSCSPISGHRSVSWYQQTPGQGLQFLFEYFSETQRNKGNFPGRFSGRQFSNSRSEMNVSTLELGDSALYLCASSLGQGAWTGELFFGEGSRLTVL.